These 24 T cell receptor beta chains originate from one sample sequenced in a study of cytomegalovirus exposure and HLA in healthy donors (dated by TCRdb to 2015 to 2018). The method behind the library was the immunoSEQ multiplex PCR assay. For the multiplex PCR, a mixture combining 60 forward primers for TCR Vbeta segments and 13 reverse primers for TCR Jbeta segments was used. As stored in TCRdb, this immuneACCESS dataset retains in-frame rearrangements with V and J assigned. A fraction of the clones does not appear; measured against another copy, unresolved V genes explain less than half of the discrepancy, and the remainder lacks a known reason. This sample's listing comprises 120,000 to 150,000 clones. Clones ranked in the top ten supply less than 3% of the sample. Sequenced sample: PBMCs. These receptor sequences come from a middle-aged man in good health and CMV-seronegative.

The chain is built from TRBV6-4 and TRBJ1-2, with D hard to call. This CDR3 contains 16 residues. CDR1 is MRHNA and CDR2 is SNTAGT in the germline V gene. V shed 5 bases and J shed 8 bases, with 24 bases lying between them. Here the CDR3 reads CASSKEGATPWEGYTF. The CDR3 nucleotides read TGTGCCAGCAGTAAAGAGGGTGCTACCCCCTGGGAAGGCTACACCTTC.

This sequence joins TRBV7-2 and TRBJ1-1; D gene unclear. V gave up 4 bases and J gave up 0 bases, with 9 bases separating them. The germline gives CDR1 SGHTA, CDR2 FQGNSA. The CDR3 runs to 14 residues. In DNA form, the CDR3 reads TGTGCCAGCAGCTCCCACCCGGTGAACACTGAAGCTTTCTTT. It is translated as CASSSHPVNTEAFF.

The rearrangement uses TRBV2 and TRBJ2-1; 10 positions agree with TRBD2. Germline CDR1 and CDR2: SNHLY and FYNNEI. This CDR3 has 18 amino acids. The V and J ends lost 5 bases and 8 bases, in that order; junction bases with no gene match: 18. The CDR3 nucleotides read TGTGCCAGCAGTACTCCCCGTGGCAGCGGGGGGGCGGGGTATGAGCAGTTCTTC. It yields the protein CASSTPRGSGGAGYEQFF.

The chain has TRBV10-3 and TRBJ2-3, with D possibly matching TRBD2 (7 bases). Trimming removed 6 bases at V and 2 bases at J, with 15 bases between. The CDR3 loop spans 15 amino acids. Germline V gene data show CDR1 as ENHRY and CDR2 as SYGVKD. CDR3 nucleotides: TGTGCCATCAGAGGGGGGGCTCCGGACACAGATACGCAGTATTTT. Translation: CAIRGGAPDTDTQYF.

The genes are TRBV27 and TRBJ1-3; the match to TRBD1 covers 10 bases. CDR1 is MNHEY and CDR2 is SMNVEV in the germline V gene (reference sequence). The CDR3 sequence is 15 residues long. V lost 6 bases and J lost 2; bases outside the gene matches: 4. CDR3 protein: CASSLDRGPGNTIYF. For the CDR3, the DNA is TGTGCCAGCAGCCTAGACAGGGGGCCTGGAAACACCATATATTTT.

A remark on this clone: Mismatch with germline at one junction end may stem from a read error. Other DNA sequences within the sample encode an identical CDR3. V usage is TRBV6-6 and J usage is TRBJ2-3; tentative D call: TRBD1 (6 bases). Germline V gives CDR1 MNHNY, CDR2 SVGAGI (reference sequence). This CDR3 has 16 amino acids. CDR3 DNA sequence: TGTGCCAGCAGCTACTCCCGGACAGCCAGCACAGATACGCAGTATTTT. This encodes CASSYSRTASTDTQYF.

The rearrangement joins TRBV6-5 to TRBJ1-3; 9 bases map to TRBD1. The germline gives CDR1 MNHEY, CDR2 SVGAGI. The CDR3 totals 15 residues. The J segment lost 4 bases and the V segment lost 2 bases, leaving 3 bases of the junction unmatched. The CDR3 DNA reads TGTGCCAGCAGTTACACAGGGGGCGGAGGAAACACCATATATTTT. Its translation: CASSYTGGGGNTIYF.

The rearrangement links TRBV5-1 to TRBJ2-7; the match to TRBD1 covers 9 bases. The V gene end was trimmed by 5 bases and the J gene end by 4 bases; junction bases not matched to a gene: 7. This CDR3 region has 14 residues. The germline CDR1 and CDR2 sequences are SGHRS and YFSETQ. The CDR3: CASRTGTGLYEQYF. In nucleotides, the CDR3 is TGCGCCAGCAGAACCGGGACAGGGTTGTACGAGCAGTACTTC.

The chain links TRBV7-9 to TRBJ2-4; 7 bases match TRBD1. V was pared by 5 bases and J by 6 bases, with 7 bases of the junction left unmatched. CDR1 SEHNR and CDR2 FQNEAQ come from the germline V gene (reference sequence). This CDR3 region has 14 residues. This CDR3 reads CASSETGRRNIQYF. Here the CDR3 DNA reads TGTGCCAGCAGCGAGACAGGGAGAAGAAACATTCAGTACTTC.

The chain carries TRBV5-4 and TRBJ1-2, with TRBD1 matching 11 bases. The V gene end was trimmed by 0 bases and the J gene end by 7 bases; junction bases not matched to a gene: 8. Germline-derived CDR1 and CDR2 are SGHNT and YYREEE (reference sequence). The CDR3 runs 16 residues. The CDR3 DNA follows: TGTGCCAGCAGCTTGGACCCCGGACAGGGGGCGGGTGGCTACACCTTC. Translated: CASSLDPGQGAGGYTF.

In DNA, the CDR3 is TGTGCCAGCACCGGGAATAGCAATCAGCCCCAGCATTTT. Amino acids: CASTGNSNQPQHF. The chain combines TRBV2 with TRBJ1-5; D is unresolved. Germline-derived CDR1 and CDR2 are SNHLY and FYNNEI. The CDR3 sequence is 13 residues long. Trimming pared 7 bases from V and 0 bases from J, leaving 7 bases between.

The chain uses TRBV7-6 and TRBJ1-5; 7 bases line up with TRBD1. The germline CDR1 and CDR2 sequences are SGHVS and FNYEAQ. V gave up 1 base and J gave up 4 bases; unmatched junction bases: 10. The CDR3 runs 17 residues. The CDR3 loop reads CASSLDPGQTKNQPQHF. CDR3 nucleotide sequence: TGTGCCAGCAGCTTAGACCCGGGACAGACGAAGAATCAGCCCCAGCATTTT.

This sequence joins TRBV18 and TRBJ2-1, with 9 bases matching TRBD1. The CDR3 has 14 residues. The V and J ends lost 6 bases and 9 bases, in that order; junction bases with no gene match: 9. Germline V lookup: CDR1 KGHSH, CDR2 LQKENI. CDR3 region: CASSGDRVGTEQFF. As DNA, the CDR3 is TGTGCCAGCTCCGGGGACAGGGTAGGAACTGAGCAGTTCTTC.

The J gene is TRBJ2-7, the V gene TRBV6-5; 8 nucleotides agree with TRBD2. Germline assignment: CDR1 MNHEY and CDR2 SVGAGI. With 2 bases clipped from V and 4 bases from J, the junction kept 4 bases outside the gene matches. This CDR3 has 14 amino acids. CDR3: CASSYGRGAYEQYF. The CDR3 DNA reads TGTGCCAGCAGTTACGGGCGGGGGGCTTACGAGCAGTACTTC.

V and J are TRBV5-4 and TRBJ1-3; a weak D match, TRBD1 (6 bases). This CDR3 comprises 16 residues. V was trimmed by 0 bases and J by 0 bases, leaving 10 bases between them. Germline V CDR1 and CDR2: SGHNT, YYREEE (reference sequence). CDR3 loop: CASSLGQEASGNTIYF. Written as DNA, the CDR3 is TGTGCCAGCAGCTTGGGACAGGAGGCCTCTGGAAACACCATATATTTT. The whole variable domain, remainder taken from reference TRBV5-4 and TRBJ1-3, is ETGVTQSPTHLIKTRGQQVTLRCSSQSGHNTVSWYQQALGQGPQFIFQYYREEENGRGNFPPRFSGLQFPNYSSELNVNALELDDSALYLCASSLGQEASGNTIYFGEGSWLTVV.

The rearrangement links TRBV6-5 to TRBJ1-2, with a weak D call TRBD1 (5 bases). The germline CDR1 and CDR2 sequences are MNHEY and SVGAGI. There are 13 residues in the CDR3. V dropped 7 bases and J dropped 7 bases, with 16 bases sitting between them. The CDR3: CASINGGLGGYTF. DNA for the CDR3: TGTGCCAGCATCAACGGGGGGTTGGGTGGCTACACCTTC.

The genes are TRBV7-3 and TRBJ1-1; no definite D call. Germline values: CDR1 SGHTA, CDR2 FQGTGA. The CDR3 runs to 13 residues. Deletions cut 2 bases from V and 1 base from J, with 5 bases between. The CDR3 is CASSLGQNTEAFF. The CDR3 region has the DNA TGTGCCAGCAGCTTAGGCCAGAACACTGAAGCTTTCTTT. Looking up the rest from reference TRBV7-3 and TRBJ1-1 gives the full variable domain: GAGVSQTPSNKVTEKGKYVELRCDPISGHTALYWYRQSLGQGPEFLIYFQGTGAADDSGLPNDRFFAVRPEGSVSTLKIQRTERGDSAVYLCASSLGQNTEAFFGQGTRLTVV.

In the case of this clone: The junction differs from germline at one of its ends, possibly a read error. This chain links TRBV19 with TRBJ2-1; the match to TRBD2 covers 7 bases. The CDR3 spans 15 residues. Germline lookup yields CDR1 LNHDA and CDR2 SQIVND (reference sequence). The chain's CDR3 is CASSIAGGYYSEQFF. DNA of the CDR3: TGTGCCAGTAGTATAGCGGGGGGATACTACAGTGAGCAGTTCTTC.

The gene calls are TRBV9 and TRBJ1-2; 9 bases align to TRBD1. After removal of 4 bases from V and 4 bases from J, the junction contained 8 bases not matched to a gene. Germline V lookup: CDR1 SGDLS, CDR2 YYNGEE. There are 15 residues in the CDR3. CDR3 loop: CASSPTGGTSYGYTF. Written as DNA, the CDR3 is TGTGCCAGCAGCCCCACAGGGGGCACTAGCTATGGCTACACCTTC.

The V call is TRBV29-1, the J call TRBJ2-2, with 7 bases lining up with TRBD1. Germline CDR1 SQVTM, CDR2 ANQGSEA. CDR3 length: 16 residues. The V segment lost 2 bases and the J segment 5 bases; nucleotides outside the gene matches: 11. For the CDR3, the DNA is TGCAGCGTTGAAAGGCTAGCAGGGGGTAGAACCGGGGAGCTGTTTTTT. Translation gives CSVERLAGGRTGELFF.

This chain uses TRBV5-4 with TRBJ2-3; weak D call: TRBD2 (6 bases). The V end lost 4 bases, the J end lost 6 bases, and 24 bases lay between the germline ends. The CDR3 covers 17 residues. Germline V lookup: CDR1 SGHNT, CDR2 YYREEE (reference sequence). CDR3 in DNA: TGTGCCAGCAGCCAGTTTTCGGCGGGGTCGTCCCGGGATACGCAGTATTTT. Translation: CASSQFSAGSSRDTQYF.

CDR3: CASSQEAANEQFF. The CDR3 DNA reads as TGCGCCAGCAGCCAAGAGGCGGCCAATGAGCAGTTCTTC. The chain combines TRBV4-3 with TRBJ2-1; D gene ambiguous. This CDR3 is 13 amino acids long. V dropped 0 bases and J dropped 6 bases, with 6 bases sitting between them. Germline V gene data show CDR1 as LGHNA and CDR2 as YSLEER.

This sequence joins TRBV5-6 and TRBJ2-3, with TRBD1 identical over 8 bases. CDR3 size: 13 residues. Germline trimming cut 6 bases from V and 15 bases from J; bases unmatched to any gene: 15. Germline lookup yields CDR1 SGHDT and CDR2 YYEEEE. The CDR3, as DNA: TGTGCCAGCACCTTTTTCGGACAGGGCAAATACTATTTT. This encodes CASTFFGQGKYYF.

This chain links TRBV18 with TRBJ2-5; 11 bases fit TRBD1. J lost 2 bases, V lost 3 bases, and 2 bases had no gene match. The CDR3 spans 15 residues. CDR1 and CDR2 from the germline V gene are KGHSH and LQKENI. CDR3 nucleotide sequence: TGTGCCAGCTCACCGGGACAGGGGGTTCAAGAGACCCAGTACTTC. It is translated as CASSPGQGVQETQYF.